These 27 T cell receptor beta chains came from one sample sequenced in a study of a mutant IDH1 vaccine in newly diagnosed glioma. Time point in this sample: baseline, week 1 (first vaccination visit). The treatment denotes: pre-vaccination baseline after standard-of-care therapy. Some clones are missing from TCRdb's copy, which holds only in-frame ones; the method was immunoSEQ multiplex PCR. The sample holds 25,000 to 35,000 clones, roughly 87% seen once. The sample here was PBMCs, taken from a glioma patient treated with radiotherapy, temozolomide or both. All receptors derive from a man aged 30-40 years with glioma.

The sample holds a few counts of this clone. This sequence joins TRBV9 and TRBJ2-7; 10 bases map to TRBD1. Germline V gene sequence: CDR1 SGDLS, CDR2 YYNGEE. The CDR3 consists of 16 residues. J was trimmed by 6 bases and V by 3 bases; bases with no gene match: 12. The CDR3 spells CASSDGGTGVFSEQYF. The CDR3 DNA follows: TGTGCCAGCAGCGACGGGGGGACAGGGGTGTTTAGCGAGCAGTACTTC.

This chain uses TRBV14 with TRBJ1-2, with D unresolved. The CDR3 has 14 residues. Germline-derived CDR1 and CDR2 are SGHDN and FVKESK. The ends were cut back, 1 base at V and 4 bases at J, with 10 bases in the middle. CDR3 loop: CASSQVRFLYGYTF. The CDR3 DNA reads as TGTGCCAGCAGCCAAGTTCGGTTCCTCTATGGCTACACCTTC.

This sequence joins TRBV25-1 and TRBJ2-3; D is tentatively TRBD1 or TRBD2 (5 bases each). This CDR3 is built from 15 residues. Germline V lookup: CDR1 MGHDK, CDR2 SYGVNS. V lost 3 bases and J lost 4, with 14 bases in between. CDR3 in amino acids: CASSDLGDRSDTQYF. CDR3 coding DNA: TGTGCCAGCAGTGATTTGGGGGACCGTTCAGATACGCAGTATTTT.

The rearrangement joins TRBV6-1 to TRBJ1-2; weak D call: TRBD1 (6 bases). Trimming left V 10 bases short and J 6 bases short, with 24 bases between. This CDR3 spans 15 amino acids. Germline V lookup: CDR1 MNHNS, CDR2 SASEGT. The CDR3: CAISGGDRISDGYTF. CDR3 bases: TGTGCCATCTCAGGCGGAGACAGGATTTCGGATGGCTACACCTTC.

The V call is TRBV7-9, the J call TRBJ1-4; 8 positions agree with TRBD1. The V segment lost 5 bases and the J segment 7 bases; nucleotides outside the gene matches: 6. CDR3 size: 14 residues. Germline CDR1 and CDR2: SEHNR and FQNEAQ (reference sequence). The CDR3 sequence: CASSTDRGGEKLFF. The DNA for the CDR3 is TGTGCCAGCAGCACAGACAGGGGTGGTGAAAAACTGTTTTTT.

The J gene is TRBJ2-1, the V gene TRBV7-8; unclear D gene. The CDR3 is 12 amino acids. Germline lookup yields CDR1 SGHVS and CDR2 FQNEAQ. The V end lost 5 bases, the J end lost 8 bases, and 10 bases lay between the germline ends. This CDR3 reads CASSPRQDEQFF. The CDR3 coding sequence is TGTGCCAGCAGCCCGAGGCAAGATGAGCAGTTCTTC.

V usage is TRBV28 and J usage is TRBJ1-4; D uncertain. The CDR3 sequence is 14 residues long. V shed 7 bases and J shed 2 bases, with 11 bases lying between them. Germline loops: CDR1 MDHEN, CDR2 SYDVKM. CDR3 sequence: CASTHGGTNEKLFF. The CDR3 region has the DNA TGTGCCAGCACCCACGGAGGGACTAATGAAAAACTGTTTTTT.

The gene calls are TRBV5-6 and TRBJ2-1; 12 bases match TRBD2. Germline CDR1 reads SGHDT; CDR2 reads YYEEEE. J gave up 7 bases and V 6 bases, and 5 bases lay outside the gene matches. This CDR3 has 14 amino acids. In DNA, the CDR3 is TGTGCCAGCATCAACGGACTAGCGGGGAATGAGCAGTTCTTC. Residues: CASINGLAGNEQFF.

This chain connects TRBV13 to TRBJ1-4, with D tentatively TRBD1 (5 bases). Germline lookup yields CDR1 PRHDT and CDR2 FYEKMQ (reference sequence). V gave up 4 bases and J gave up 14 bases, with 14 bases separating them. The CDR3 is 12 amino acids. CDR3 sequence: CASSSPQGGLFF. CDR3 bases: TGTGCCAGCAGCTCTCCCCAGGGTGGGCTGTTTTTT.

The rearrangement joins TRBV5-1 to TRBJ2-4, with D perhaps TRBD2 (5 bases). The CDR3 spans 13 residues. Germline V gene lookup returns CDR1 SGHRS and CDR2 YFSETQ. With 4 bases removed from V and 7 bases from J, the gap between germline ends came to 12 bases. CDR3 nucleotides: TGCGCCAGCAGCGCGACACTAGGCAACATTCAGTACTTC. This codes for CASSATLGNIQYF.

The chain couples TRBV21-1 to TRBJ2-1; the listed D gene, TRBD2, was not tested against the DNA. TRBV21-1 is recorded as a pseudogene. The length of the CDR3 is 14 residues. Here the CDR3 reads CASSNREEFNEQFF. CDR3 bases: TGTGCCAGCAGCAACCGGGAGGAATTCAATGAGCAGTTCTTC.

The sample holds one count of this clone. The chain joins TRBV7-5 to TRBJ2-6; TRBD1 was called by the table and not checked on the DNA. TRBV7-5 is classified as a pseudogene. This CDR3 spans 18 amino acids. The DNA for the CDR3 is TGTGTCAGAAGCACTCGGACAGGGAGGAGGTCTGGGGCCAACGTCCTGACTTTC. Translated, it gives CVRSTRTGRRSGANVLTF.

The V call is TRBV7-3, the J call TRBJ2-5; D is possibly TRBD1 (6 bases). Germline V gene lookup returns CDR1 SGHTA and CDR2 FQGTGA. The length of the CDR3 is 17 residues. With 1 base removed from V and 1 base from J, the gap between germline ends came to 16 bases. The CDR3 DNA sequence: TGTGCCAGCAGCTTAAGGGGGCTTCGGAGCGGCCAAGAGACCCAGTACTTC. The encoded protein is CASSLRGLRSGQETQYF.

The CDR3 region has the DNA TGTGCCAGCAGCGTCTCCCAGGGACTGAACTCTGGAAACACCATATATTTT. Translating gives CASSVSQGLNSGNTIYF. The chain recombines TRBV9 with TRBJ1-3, with D possibly matching TRBD1 (5 bases). Trimming left V 2 bases short and J 0 bases short, with 15 bases between. Germline lookup yields CDR1 SGDLS and CDR2 YYNGEE. There are 17 residues in the CDR3.

This rearrangement joins TRBV21-1 to TRBJ2-1. TRBV21-1 is a pseudogene segment. This CDR3 is built from 10 residues. The CDR3 region is CASFCRQWFF. The DNA for the CDR3 is TGTGCCAGCTTTTGTCGCCAATGGTTCTTC.

The chain joins TRBV7-9 to TRBJ2-5; 7 bases are a match to TRBD1. The CDR3 contains 15 residues. V shed 5 bases, J shed 3 bases, and the junction held 9 bases outside the gene matches. Germline loops: CDR1 SEHNR, CDR2 FQNEAQ (reference sequence). This CDR3 reads CASSQVTGLKETQYF. In DNA, the CDR3 is TGTGCCAGCAGCCAAGTGACAGGGCTGAAAGAGACCCAGTACTTC.

This clone was seen just once. V and J are TRBV4-1 and TRBJ2-5; 11 positions match TRBD2. Trimming removed 4 bases from V and 6 bases from J; junction bases left unmatched: 4. The CDR3 runs to 14 residues. Germline CDR1 MGHRA, CDR2 YSYEKL. CDR3 in amino acids: CASSLRTSGQTQYF. The CDR3 DNA is TGCGCCAGCAGCCTTAGGACTAGCGGGCAGACCCAGTACTTC.

The chain couples TRBV30 to TRBJ1-1; tentative D call: TRBD1 (6 bases). Per germline, CDR1 GTSNPN and CDR2 SVGIG (reference sequence). V lost 0 bases and J lost 5, with 13 bases in between. This CDR3 contains 14 residues. CDR3 DNA sequence: TGTGCCTGGAGTGTGAAAGGGGGTAATACTGAAGCTTTCTTT. Translation gives CAWSVKGGNTEAFF.

A word on this clone: An end of the junction does not agree with germline; a read error may underlie this. The chain couples TRBV6-4 to TRBJ2-2; D call uncertain. The length of the CDR3 is 13 residues. Germline lookup yields CDR1 MRHNA and CDR2 SNTAGT. CDR3 DNA: TGTGCCAGCAGACCAGAGAACGCCGGGGAGCTGTTTTTT. Translated, it gives CASRPENAGELFF.

The J gene is TRBJ1-1, the V gene TRBV9, with 9 bases aligning to TRBD1. V was clipped by 1 base and J by 4 bases; unmatched bases: 14. This CDR3 spans 18 amino acids. Germline values: CDR1 SGDLS, CDR2 YYNGEE. DNA for the CDR3: TGTGCCAGCAGCGTAAATTCCGAACCTCTGACAGGGGGCACTGAAGCTTTCTTT. Translated, it gives CASSVNSEPLTGGTEAFF.

The table lists this clone with a count of one. The CDR3 loop is CASSLNSLGSTDTQYF. Here the CDR3 DNA reads TGCGCCAGCAGCTTGAACAGTCTAGGTAGCACAGATACGCAGTATTTT. This chain links TRBV5-1 with TRBJ2-3; D remains ambiguous. Germline values: CDR1 SGHRS, CDR2 YFSETQ. This CDR3 comprises 16 residues. V dropped 1 base and J dropped 0 bases, with 12 bases sitting between them.

The V call is TRBV15, the J call TRBJ2-1; D unclear. V was shortened by 4 bases and J by 6 bases, with 7 bases between the two germline ends. The CDR3 totals 12 residues. Germline CDR1 is LNHNV and CDR2 is YYDKDF (reference sequence). CDR3 in DNA: TGTGCCACCAGCACTACGGGCAATGAGCAGTTCTTC. Translating it yields CATSTTGNEQFF.

This clone was counted once. The V and J genes are TRBV4-1 and TRBJ2-1, with a weak D call TRBD1 (6 bases). Between the trimmed V and J ends, which lost 5 bases and 0 bases, there was a span of 11 bases. CDR1 is MGHRA and CDR2 is YSYEKL in the germline V gene. The CDR3 spans 15 residues. The DNA for the CDR3 is TGCGCCAGCAGCGTCACAGGGAGCTCCTACAATGAGCAGTTCTTC. This gives the protein CASSVTGSSYNEQFF.

The J gene is TRBJ2-1, the V gene TRBV4-3; TRBD2 matches 9 bases. The CDR3 contains 20 residues. The germline V gene has CDR1 LGHNA and CDR2 YSLEER. V gave up 1 base and J gave up 7 bases; unmatched junction bases: 20. The CDR3 spells CASSQGISASGEYISNEQFF. The CDR3 DNA reads TGCGCCAGCAGCCAAGGAATTAGTGCTAGCGGGGAGTACATCTCAAATGAGCAGTTCTTC.

CDR3 region: CASSQDTLNYGYTF. The DNA of the CDR3 is TGCGCCAGCAGCCAAGACACACTTAACTATGGCTACACCTTC. V gene TRBV4-1 combines with J gene TRBJ1-2; D gene ambiguous. The CDR3 is 14 residues long. In germline, CDR1 is MGHRA, CDR2 YSYEKL. Trimming pared 0 bases from V and 1 base from J, leaving 6 bases between.

The V gene is TRBV2, the J gene TRBJ1-1, with D possibly being TRBD1 (6 bases). The CDR3 sequence is 14 residues long. Germline V gene data show CDR1 as SNHLY and CDR2 as FYNNEI. The ends were cut back, 6 bases at V and 1 base at J, with 12 bases in the middle. The CDR3 loop is CASRVGAANTEAFF. The CDR3 nucleotides are TGTGCCAGCAGGGTGGGGGCGGCGAACACTGAAGCTTTCTTT.

This clone was observed a single time. The chain links TRBV19 to TRBJ2-1, with no clear D. The CDR3 runs 11 residues. CDR1 is LNHDA and CDR2 is SQIVND in the germline V gene (reference sequence). Deletions cut 0 bases from V and 9 bases from J, with 3 bases between. The CDR3 loop is CASSIETEQFF. The CDR3 coding sequence is TGTGCCAGTAGTATAGAGACTGAGCAGTTCTTC.